Here is one TCR beta chain with its context. In the authors' methods: Counts of nucleated cells, estimated from reference gene primer amplification, were obtained. Some clones are missing from TCRdb's copy, which holds only in-frame ones; the method was immunoSEQ multiplex PCR. That table supplies the V and J calls and clone size; D and trimming were determined from the DNA. The table lists roughly 32,000 clones, roughly 91% of them singletons. Looked up from germline, CDR1 is SNHLY and CDR2 is FYNNEI. V shed 1 base and J shed 2 bases, with 7 bases lying between them. CDR3 length: 14 residues. The data were taken from a study of blood T cell repertoires in COVID-19. As for the study in general: T cells, B-cell-depleted T cells, or PBMCs provided the cDNA or gDNA that served as material.

The J gene is TRBJ2-3, the V gene TRBV2; perhaps TRBD2 as D (5 bases). The specimen sequenced was peripheral blood. This clonotype was sampled from a man between 65 and 79 years old with active or convalescent COVID-19. Here the CDR3 DNA reads TGTGCCAGCAGTGAAGGACTATCCACAGATACGCAGTATTTT. Amino acids: CASSEGLSTDTQYF.